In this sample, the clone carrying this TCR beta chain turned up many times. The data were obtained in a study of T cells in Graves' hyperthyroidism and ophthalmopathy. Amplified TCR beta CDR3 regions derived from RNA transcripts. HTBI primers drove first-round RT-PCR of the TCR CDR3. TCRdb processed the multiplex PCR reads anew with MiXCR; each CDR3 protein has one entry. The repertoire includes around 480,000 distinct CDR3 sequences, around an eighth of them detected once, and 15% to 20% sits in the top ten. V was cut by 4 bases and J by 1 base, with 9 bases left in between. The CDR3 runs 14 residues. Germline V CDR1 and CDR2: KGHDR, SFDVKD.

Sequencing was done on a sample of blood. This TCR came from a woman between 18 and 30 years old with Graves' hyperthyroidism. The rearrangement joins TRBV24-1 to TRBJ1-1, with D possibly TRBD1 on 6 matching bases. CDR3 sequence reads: CATSDPGQNTEAFF. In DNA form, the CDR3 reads TGTGCCACCAGTGACCCGGGACAGAACACTGAAGCTTTCTTT.